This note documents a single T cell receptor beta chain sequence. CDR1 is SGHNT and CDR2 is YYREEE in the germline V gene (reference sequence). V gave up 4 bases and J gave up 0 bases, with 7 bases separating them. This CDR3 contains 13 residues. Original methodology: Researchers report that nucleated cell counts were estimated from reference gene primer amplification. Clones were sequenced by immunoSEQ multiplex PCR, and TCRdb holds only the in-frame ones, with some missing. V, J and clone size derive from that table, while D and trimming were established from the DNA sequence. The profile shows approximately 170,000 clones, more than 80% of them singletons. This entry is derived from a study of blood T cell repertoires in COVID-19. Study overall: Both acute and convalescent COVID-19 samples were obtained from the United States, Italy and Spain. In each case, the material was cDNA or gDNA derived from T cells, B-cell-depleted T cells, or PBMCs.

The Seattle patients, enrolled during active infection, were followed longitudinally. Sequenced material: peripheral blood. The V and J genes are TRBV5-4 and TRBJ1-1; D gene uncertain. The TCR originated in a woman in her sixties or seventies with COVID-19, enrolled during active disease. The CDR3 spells CASSTDLNTEAFF. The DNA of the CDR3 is TGTGCCAGCAGCACTGACTTGAACACTGAAGCTTTCTTT. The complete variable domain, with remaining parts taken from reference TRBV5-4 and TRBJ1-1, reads ETGVTQSPTHLIKTRGQQVTLRCSSQSGHNTVSWYQQALGQGPQFIFQYYREEENGRGNFPPRFSGLQFPNYSSELNVNALELDDSALYLCASSTDLNTEAFFGQGTRLTVV.